The TCR beta chain under discussion was sequenced for a study of blood T cells in healthy people across ages. Study in general: The template switching approach captured approximately one barcoded beta molecule for every two T cells.

Whole-study results and caveats: Without sorted subsets, naive and antigen-experienced compartments could not be conclusively compared. Long-lived and aged donors differed, with more naive CD4+ cells and higher diversity in the long-lived.

Comment on this clonotype: The antigen remains unidentified.

It was with a sample-barcoded 5' primer and a J-beta primer mix that a second PCR of roughly 7 to 12 cycles was run. Every individual sample yielded 2.5 million or more paired-end reads (each containing CDR3). TCRdb re-derived calls from the 5' RACE reads in MiXCR, one entry per CDR3 protein. The table includes about 620,000 distinct CDR3 sequences, 45% to 60% detected once. Sequencing used blood. The source is an elderly woman in good health.

The CDR3 DNA follows: TGTGCCAGCAGCGTTCTACGTACTTATCCTTACTACGAGCAGTACTTC. Its protein is CASSVLRTYPYYEQYF. This chain connects TRBV9 to TRBJ2-4, with unresolved D. The closer fit of TRBJ2-7 to the DNA end suggests the J call may be wrong. The CDR3 runs 16 residues. Germline CDR1 and CDR2: SGDLS and YYNGEE.